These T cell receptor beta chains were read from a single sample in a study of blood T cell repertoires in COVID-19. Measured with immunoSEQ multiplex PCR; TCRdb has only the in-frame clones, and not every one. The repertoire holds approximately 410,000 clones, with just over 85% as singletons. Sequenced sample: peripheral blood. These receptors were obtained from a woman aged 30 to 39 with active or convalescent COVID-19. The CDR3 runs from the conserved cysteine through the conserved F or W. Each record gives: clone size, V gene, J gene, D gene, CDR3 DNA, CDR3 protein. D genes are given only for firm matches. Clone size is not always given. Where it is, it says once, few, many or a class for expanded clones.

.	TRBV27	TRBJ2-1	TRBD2	TGTGCCAGCAGTTTATATCCTGCTAGCGGGAGCTCCTACAATGAGCAGTTCTTC	CASSLYPASGSSYNEQFF
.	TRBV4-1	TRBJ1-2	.	TGCGCCAGCAGCCGAGTCCCGGGGGAAGGCTACACCTTC	CASSRVPGEGYTF
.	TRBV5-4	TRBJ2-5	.	TGTGCCAGCAGCTTGTTCTTGGGTGGGCGAGAGACCCAGTACTTC	CASSLFLGGRETQYF
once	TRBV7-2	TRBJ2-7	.	TGTGCCAGCAGCTTAGCTCAGGGCAACGAGCAGTACTTC	CASSLAQGNEQYF
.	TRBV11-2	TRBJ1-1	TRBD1	TGTGCCAGCAGCTTGACAGGGGTCCGCACTGAAGCTTTCTTT	CASSLTGVRTEAFF
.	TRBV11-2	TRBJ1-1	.	TGTGCCAGCAGCTCCTTCTACACTGAAGCTTTCTTT	CASSSFYTEAFF
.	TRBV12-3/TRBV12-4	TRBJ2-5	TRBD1	TGTGCCAGCAGCCTGGACAGGAGAGAGACCCAGTACTTC	CASSLDRRETQYF
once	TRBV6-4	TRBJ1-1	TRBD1	TGTGCCAGCAGGGGGGACAGGGGTATCGGCACTGAAGCTTTCTTT	CASRGDRGIGTEAFF
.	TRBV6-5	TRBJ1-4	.	TGTGCCACGCGCACAGGGCCCCCTAATGAAAAACTGTTTTTT	CATRTGPPNEKLFF
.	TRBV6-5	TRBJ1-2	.	TGTGCCAGCAGTCCCCTTCGGGGAACCTACACCTTC	CASSPLRGTYTF
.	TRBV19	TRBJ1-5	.	TGTGCCAGTAATATGGTCGGGGCAGGGGTGCCTCAGCCCCAGCATTTT	CASNMVGAGVPQPQHF
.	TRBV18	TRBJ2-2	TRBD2	TGTGCCAGCTCACCTTCTCCTAGCGGGGGGACTGTCACCGGGGAGCTGTTTTTT	CASSPSPSGGTVTGELFF
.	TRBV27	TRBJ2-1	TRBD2	TGTGCCAGCAGTTTATCGACCCCAATAGCGGGAGAGTCCTACAATGAGCAGTTCTTC	CASSLSTPIAGESYNEQFF
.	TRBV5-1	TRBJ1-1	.	TGCGCCAGCAGTATTGGGTCAAGGGGCCTTACGACTGAAGCTTTCTTT	CASSIGSRGLTTEAFF
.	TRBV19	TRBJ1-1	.	TGTGCCAGTAGTATAACTTCTATTGAGGGTTTCAGCACTGAAGCTTTCTTT	CASSITSIEGFSTEAFF
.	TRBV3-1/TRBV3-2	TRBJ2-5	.	TGTGCCAGCAGCCTCGGCGTAGGGGGGGTTGAGACCCAGTACTTC	CASSLGVGGVETQYF
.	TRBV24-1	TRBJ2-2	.	TGTGCCACCAGTGATTTTCGGGCGGGCCCGAACACCGGGGAGCTGTTTTTT	CATSDFRAGPNTGELFF